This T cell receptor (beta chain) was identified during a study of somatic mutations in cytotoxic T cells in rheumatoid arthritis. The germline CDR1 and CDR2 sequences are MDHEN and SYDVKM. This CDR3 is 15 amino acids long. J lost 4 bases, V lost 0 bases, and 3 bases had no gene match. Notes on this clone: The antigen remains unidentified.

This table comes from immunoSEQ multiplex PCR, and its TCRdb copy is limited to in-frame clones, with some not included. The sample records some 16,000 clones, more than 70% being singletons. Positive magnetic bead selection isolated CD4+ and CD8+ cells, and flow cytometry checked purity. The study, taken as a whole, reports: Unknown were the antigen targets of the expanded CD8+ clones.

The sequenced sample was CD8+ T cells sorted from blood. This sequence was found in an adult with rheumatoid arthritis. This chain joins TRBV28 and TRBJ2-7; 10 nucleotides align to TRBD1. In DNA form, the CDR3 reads TGTGCCAGCAGTTTATGGGGGACAGGGGCGTACGAGCAGTACTTC. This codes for CASSLWGTGAYEQYF. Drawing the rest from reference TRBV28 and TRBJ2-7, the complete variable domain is DVKVTQSSRYLVKRTGEKVFLECVQDMDHENMFWYRQDPGLGLRLIYFSYDVKMKEKGDIPEGYSVSREKKERFSLILESASTNQTSMYLCASSLWGTGAYEQYFGPGTRLTVT.